This T cell receptor beta chain was captured in a study of blood T cells in healthy people across ages. The authors ran a second PCR of about 6 to 11 cycles using a sample-barcoded 5' primer and a J-beta primer mix. TCRdb ran MiXCR on the 5' RACE reads and lists one entry per CDR3 protein. The sample includes about 780,000 distinct CDR3 sequences, less than 60% of them seen just once. This CDR3 region has 16 residues. V was clipped by 6 bases and J by 7 bases; unmatched bases: 13. This TCR was recovered from a man older than 75 in good health. This chain uses TRBV12-3 or TRBV12-4 with TRBJ2-1, with TRBD2 matching 9 bases. The sample was blood. CDR3 DNA: TGTGCCAGCAGCCTCGCGGGTAGCGGGAGTCGGAATGAGCAGTTCTTC. The encoded protein is CASSLAGSGSRNEQFF.